These 18 T cell receptor beta chains share one sample of origin, sequenced in a study of CD8+ T cells in alopecia areata (dated by TCRdb to 2017 to 2018). The library was built by means of the immunoSEQ multiplex PCR assay. RNA was extracted from all samples and reverse transcribed into cDNA as template for TCR sequencing. TCRdb's version of the immuneACCESS table is confined to in-frame rearrangements and falls short of the full clone set. An unresolved V gene accounts for under half of the shortfall where checked; the remainder is of unknown origin. Present in this sample are approximately 65,000 clones, approximately 43% of which were seen just once. The ten top clones hold about 18% of the sample. The sample's time point label is to be understood as: baseline before oral tofacitinib. Sequencing used CD8+ T cells sorted from blood, obtained at week 0. These receptors were obtained from a human donor with alopecia areata.

V gene TRBV7-9 combines with J gene TRBJ2-7, with D unclear. Germline CDR1 is SEHNR and CDR2 is FQNEAQ (reference sequence). V was shortened by 9 bases and J by 0 bases, with 12 bases between the two germline ends. The CDR3 is made up of 13 amino acids. This chain's CDR3 is CASSPPISYEQYF. In nucleotides, the CDR3 is TGTGCCAGTAGCCCCCCAATCTCCTACGAGCAGTACTTC.

In its sample, this clone was seen many times. The rearrangement links TRBV4-1 to TRBJ2-1; D may be TRBD1 or TRBD2 (5 bases each). V lost 0 bases, J lost 1 base, and 10 bases lay in between. The CDR3 is 16 amino acids. CDR1 MGHRA and CDR2 YSYEKL come from the germline V gene. CDR3 residues: CASSQEGTASYNEQFF. The CDR3 DNA reads as TGCGCCAGCAGCCAAGAAGGGACCGCGTCCTACAATGAGCAGTTCTTC.

This clone was observed a handful of times. The genes are TRBV23-1 and TRBJ2-1; no firm D call. Being an ORF, TRBV23-1 has a function that is uncertain. This CDR3 contains 14 residues. Trimming removed 3 bases at V and 3 bases at J, with 9 bases between. CDR3 sequence: CASSHPRNYNEQFF. In DNA form, the CDR3 reads TGCGCCAGCAGTCATCCTAGAAACTACAATGAGCAGTTCTTC.

The rearrangement links TRBV28 to TRBJ2-7; D possibly corresponds to TRBD2 (6 bases). V was shortened by 4 bases and J by 0 bases, with 10 bases between the two germline ends. The germline V gene encodes CDR1 MDHEN and CDR2 SYDVKM. The CDR3 length is 14 residues. The CDR3 bases are TGTGCCAGCAGTTGGACCGGGAGCTCCTACGAGCAGTACTTC. Amino acids: CASSWTGSSYEQYF. Full variable domain (missing parts from reference TRBV28 and TRBJ2-7): DVKVTQSSRYLVKRTGEKVFLECVQDMDHENMFWYRQDPGLGLRLIYFSYDVKMKEKGDIPEGYSVSREKKERFSLILESASTNQTSMYLCASSWTGSSYEQYFGPGTRLTVT.

The chain joins TRBV15 to TRBJ2-1; TRBD2 agrees at 11 bases. This CDR3 is built from 15 residues. Looked up from germline, CDR1 is LNHNV and CDR2 is YYDKDF (reference sequence). J gave up 5 bases and V 3 bases, and 3 bases lay outside the gene matches. Written as DNA, the CDR3 is TGTGCCACCAGCAGGGTACTAGCGGGGGACAATGAGCAGTTCTTC. Translating gives CATSRVLAGDNEQFF.

The rearrangement uses TRBV27 and TRBJ1-5, with D uncertain. CDR3 length equals 13 residues. From germline, CDR1 is MNHEY and CDR2 SMNVEV (reference sequence). The V gene lost 2 bases and the J gene lost 9 bases, with 11 bases spanning the gap. Written as DNA, the CDR3 is TGTGCCAGCAGTTTAGTGGGTGCGCGGCCCCAGCATTTT. Translating it yields CASSLVGARPQHF.

Notes on this clone: Because the CDR3 is missing its conserved closing phenylalanine or tryptophan, this is likely a read error. The chain has TRBV10-3 and TRBJ2-7; D might be TRBD1 (7 bases). The germline CDR1 and CDR2 sequences are ENHRY and SYGVKD. The CDR3 length is 15 residues. Trimming removed 3 bases at V and 4 bases at J, with 16 bases between. The CDR3: CAISEAEGAVYEQYL. In DNA form, the CDR3 reads TGTGCCATCAGTGAAGCGGAGGGGGCGGTATACGAGCAGTACCTC.

The chain combines TRBV5-4 with TRBJ2-2, with 15 bases fitting TRBD2. The CDR3 has 16 residues. The trim removed 4 bases at V and 4 bases at J, leaving 2 bases unmatched. Germline CDR1 SGHNT, CDR2 YYREEE (reference sequence). CDR3 amino acids: CASSGGLAGGTGELFF. CDR3 in DNA: TGTGCCAGCAGCGGGGGACTAGCGGGAGGCACCGGGGAGCTGTTTTTT.

This sequence joins TRBV20-1 and TRBJ2-3; D call uncertain. The CDR3 contains 11 residues. V lost 4 bases to trimming and J lost 7 bases, with 9 bases between them. Germline V lookup: CDR1 DFQATT, CDR2 SNEGSKA (reference sequence). Here the CDR3 DNA reads TGCAGTGCTATGCTGGAAAATACGCAGTATTTT. Its protein product is CSAMLENTQYF.

The table lists this clone with a few counts. The genes are TRBV29-1 and TRBJ2-7; either TRBD1 or TRBD2 may fit D (5 bases each). The germline gives CDR1 SQVTM, CDR2 ANQGSEA. Between the trimmed V and J ends, which lost 2 bases and 2 bases, there was a span of 13 bases. This CDR3 has 14 residues. CDR3 nucleotides: TGCAGCGTTGAACGCCGGGACCACCCCTACGAGCAGTACTTC. Its protein product is CSVERRDHPYEQYF.

The V call is TRBV7-3, the J call TRBJ2-7; 14 nucleotides line up with TRBD2. Trimming took 3 bases from V and 0 from J; bases not matched to a gene: 4. The CDR3 has 17 residues. CDR1 is SGHTA and CDR2 is FQGTGA in the germline V gene. The CDR3 protein is CASSLGLAGEGSYEQYF. CDR3 nucleotides: TGTGCCAGCAGCTTGGGACTAGCGGGAGAAGGCTCCTACGAGCAGTACTTC.

This clone was found a few times. The chain combines TRBV4-3 with TRBJ1-4; no clear D. V shed 1 base and J shed 8 bases, with 5 bases lying between them. The CDR3 length is 12 residues. In germline, CDR1 is LGHNA, CDR2 YSLEER. The CDR3 region is CASSQVGEKLFF. CDR3 DNA sequence: TGCGCCAGCAGCCAAGTGGGAGAAAAACTGTTTTTT.

This clone was counted only a few times. V usage is TRBV9 and J usage is TRBJ2-7; 8 positions agree with TRBD2. V lost 0 bases and J lost 2; bases outside the gene matches: 4. Germline CDR1 SGDLS, CDR2 YYNGEE. The CDR3 is 15 amino acids. CDR3: CASSVEPAGAYEQYF. CDR3 nucleotides: TGTGCCAGCAGCGTAGAACCAGCGGGGGCCTACGAGCAGTACTTC.

The chain joins TRBV27 to TRBJ2-5, with D possibly TRBD2 on 6 matching bases. The CDR3 has 17 residues. V gave up 5 bases and J gave up 1 base, with 20 bases separating them. The V gene's germline CDR1 is MNHEY and CDR2 SMNVEV (reference sequence). The CDR3 loop reads CASSPISPLAFQETQYF. CDR3 in DNA: TGTGCCAGCAGTCCCATCAGCCCACTAGCATTCCAAGAGACCCAGTACTTC.

This clone was seen more than once but under ten times. J is TRBJ2-1 and V is TRBV11-2; 9 bases line up with TRBD2. This CDR3 is 16 amino acids long. Germline loops: CDR1 SGHAT, CDR2 FQNNGV. The V gene end was trimmed by 2 bases and the J gene end by 8 bases; junction bases not matched to a gene: 10. The CDR3 DNA is TGTGCCAGCAGCTTACGAGAGGGCGGGAGGGCCTATGAGCAGTTCTTC. Protein sequence: CASSLREGGRAYEQFF.

This clone was seen a few times. The CDR3 DNA reads as TGTGCCAGCAGGGCTAGCGGGAGCTACGAGCAGTACTTC. Its translation: CASRASGSYEQYF. The V call is TRBV9, the J call TRBJ2-7; 10 bases are shared with TRBD2. From germline, CDR1 is SGDLS and CDR2 YYNGEE. Losses at the gene ends were 5 bases for V and 3 bases for J; bases not matched to a gene: 2. CDR3 length equals 13 residues.

This chain connects TRBV29-1 to TRBJ2-7; perhaps TRBD2 as D (6 bases). The CDR3 loop spans 15 amino acids. Trimming took off 0 bases at V and 6 bases at J, with 18 bases between the two ends. Germline V CDR1 and CDR2: SQVTM, ANQGSEA. CDR3 DNA: TGCAGCGTTGAAGACGGAGGCAGGAGGGCGTCCGAGCAGTACTTC. This encodes CSVEDGGRRASEQYF.

This rearrangement joins TRBV29-1 to TRBJ2-7; 8 bases fit TRBD1. Germline-derived CDR1 and CDR2 are SQVTM and ANQGSEA. The CDR3 sequence is 12 residues long. V was pared by 5 bases and J by 2 bases, with 2 bases of the junction left unmatched. CDR3 nucleotide sequence: TGCAGCGTTCGGGACAGGACCTACGAGCAGTACTTC. Amino acids: CSVRDRTYEQYF.